Here is one T cell receptor beta chain with its context. This record comes from a study of blood T cell repertoires in COVID-19. Study in general: The United States, Italy and Spain supplied acute and convalescent COVID-19 samples. T cells, B-cell-depleted T cells, or PBMCs provided the cDNA or gDNA that served as material.

In the original workflow: Amplification of reference gene primers provided the estimated nucleated cell counts. Some clones are missing from TCRdb's copy, which holds only in-frame ones; the method was immunoSEQ multiplex PCR. D and trimming come from the DNA, and the V and J calls and clone size come from that table. The repertoire holds more than 45,000 clones, with about 83% as singletons. The CDR3 length is 15 residues. Germline CDR1 reads SNHLY; CDR2 reads FYNNEI. J gave up 0 bases and V 4 bases, and 5 bases lay outside the gene matches. Material for sequencing was peripheral blood. The rearrangement links TRBV2 to TRBJ1-2; 7 bases fit TRBD1. This clonotype was sampled from an elderly man in a cohort sampled during active COVID-19. CDR3 in amino acids: CASSARQGPNYGYTF. CDR3 bases: TGTGCCAGCAGTGCCCGACAGGGACCTAACTATGGCTACACCTTC.